This TCR beta chain was sequenced for a study of T cell repertoires in cytomegalovirus infection (dated by TCRdb to about 2019). Concerning the study at large: The HLA type of each donor mattered for the analysis, because public TCR beta signatures pointed to carriage of CMV infection along with the matching HLA type. What the authors observed across the whole study: In the ex vivo response, HLA-C-restricted CMV-specific TCR beta clonotypes were dominant, and in two of eight donors the single most frequent clonotype came from this HLA-C-restricted group. Carriers of CMV infection plus the relevant HLA type were discriminated by the cumulative frequency of public TCR beta family members in the study cohort and in an independent roughly 340-donor cohort.

Sequencer: Illumina HiSeq 1500. TCRdb redid the processing of the public reads, applying fastp at Q25 and MiXCR, and retained in-frame beta chains. Each CDR3 protein gets just one entry, which takes the most common genes and DNA from the rows behind it. Here the sample has about 76,000 distinct CDR3 sequences; 3.7% occur a single time. The ten largest clones take up around 4.9% of the sample. From its cysteine to its phenylalanine, the CDR3 spans 13 amino acids. Kept here is only the CDR3 DNA, which spans 39 bases and is read in frame from base 1. V is cut by 1 base and J by 3 bases, and the space between the germline ends is 9 bases. The germline V gene (reference sequence) provides CDR1 DFQATT and CDR2 SNEGSKA. This clonotype was seen many times. Its antigen is currently not known. Nothing much larger sits one base from this clone, and base qualities are not available.

Source material: PBMCs. The rearrangement joined TRBV20-1 to TRBJ1-2; too little of a D gene remains to name it. This TCR was sampled from a human donor in good health (CMV status not recorded). Some clones in this sample may be carry-over from other donors' samples. Here the CDR3 is given as CSARGGGDYGYTF. The nucleotide sequence reads TGCAGTGCTAGAGGTGGCGGTGACTATGGCTACACCTTC.